This TCR beta chain appears in the sequencing data of a study of sequential checkpoint blockade in melanoma. Study-wide background: After both sequences, patients received maintenance nivolumab.

Sequencing used immunoSEQ multiplex PCR; TCRdb keeps in-frame clones, though not all of them. The sample has 9,500 to 15,000 clones, about 79% seen once; the top ten hold approximately 7.8%. The CDR3 spans 14 residues. V dropped 2 bases and J dropped 0 bases, with 5 bases sitting between them. Germline CDR1 and CDR2: MNHEY and SMNVEV (reference sequence). Treatment here: randomized to nivolumab then ipilimumab (arm A) or the reverse (arm B). None of the patients previously received DNA-damaging chemotherapy. From thawed PBMCs, live CD3+CD8+ cells negative for CD19 and CD56 were sorted. The V gene is TRBV27, the J gene TRBJ2-1; TRBD2 is a possible D gene (5 bases). The sample consisted of CD8+ T cells sorted from blood (inferred from file names), taken from a patient given nivolumab and ipilimumab in sequence. The receptor comes from a human donor with melanoma. CDR3 bases: TGTGCCAGCAGTTTACGGGGCTCCTACAATGAGCAGTTCTTC. Its protein is CASSLRGSYNEQFF.